These T cell receptor beta chains were read from a single sample in a study of CD8 T cells in ankylosing spondylitis. TCRdb recomputed calls from the 5' RACE reads with MiXCR, one row per CDR3 protein. The repertoire holds 300,000 to 350,000 distinct CDR3 sequences, with around 20% as singletons. What was sequenced was blood, either unsorted or a sorted T cell fraction (not recorded which). These receptors were collected from a female donor with ankylosing spondylitis or in good health (not recorded which). Each CDR3 is given with its conserved first and last residue. Fields, in order: D gene, J gene, V gene, clone size, CDR3 length, CDR3 DNA, CDR3 protein. D genes are given only for firm matches. Part of the rows lack a size; the others show once, few, many or a class for expanded clones.

.,TRBJ2-7,TRBV5-1,.,16,TGCGCCAGCAGCGTAGTGGGCCCGGGCCCAACCTACGAGCAGTACTTC,CASSVVGPGPTYEQYF
.,TRBJ1-5,TRBV5-5,.,15,TGTGCCAGCAGCATAGGGACCAATCCCTCGCAGCCCCAGCATTTT,CASSIGTNPSQPQHF
.,TRBJ2-5,TRBV20-1,few,13,TGCAGTGCAATGACTAGTAAACAAGAGACCCAGTACTTC,CSAMTSKQETQYF
.,TRBJ2-7,TRBV28,few,13,TGTGCCAGCAGTGAGGGACACCGATACGAGCAGTACTTC,CASSEGHRYEQYF
TRBD1,TRBJ1-5,TRBV28,.,14,TGTGCCAGCGGGACAGGGCTTAGCAATCAGCCCCAGCATTTT,CASGTGLSNQPQHF
.,TRBJ2-1,TRBV5-1,.,16,TGCCCCAGCAGCTTGCAGGTTCGGGACTCCTTCAATGAGCAGTTCTTC,CPSSLQVRDSFNEQFF
.,TRBJ1-1,TRBV10-2,few,11,TGCGCCAGCAGTGAGGGATCGGGAGCTTTCTTT,CASSEGSGAFF
TRBD2,TRBJ2-1,TRBV29-1,many,13,TGCAGCGTTCGGCGGGGGTCCAACAATGAGCAGTTCTTC,CSVRRGSNNEQFF
.,TRBJ1-5,TRBV20-1,.,13,TGCAGTGCTGCACAGGGTCTGGGACAGCCCCAGCATTTT,CSAAQGLGQPQHF
.,TRBJ1-6,TRBV15,.,13,TGTGCCACCAGCCCCCAGACAGAAACACCCCTCCACTTT,CATSPQTETPLHF
.,TRBJ2-3,TRBV4-2,.,16,TGTGCCAGCAGCCCAAGCCTAGCGAGGCGCACAGATACGCAGTATTTT,CASSPSLARRTDTQYF
TRBD1,TRBJ1-2,TRBV7-2,.,15,TGTGCCAGCAGCTGGACGGGACAGGGGGAGGGCGGCTACACCTTC,CASSWTGQGEGGYTF
.,TRBJ2-6,TRBV5-1,.,16,TGCGCCAGCAGCTTGAGAACGAGCTCTGGGGCCAACGTCCTGACTTTC,CASSLRTSSGANVLTF
.,TRBJ2-3,TRBV10-2,.,15,TGCGCCAGCAGTGAGTCGCTTAGCGTAATGTCTACGCAGTATTTT,CASSESLSVMSTQYF
TRBD2,TRBJ2-1,TRBV20-1,.,16,TGCAGTGCTAGACCGCCCGGGACTAGCGAGTACAATGAGCAGTTCTTC,CSARPPGTSEYNEQFF
TRBD1,TRBJ2-3,TRBV20-1,many,15,TGCAGTGCTAGGACGACAGGGATAAGCACAGATACGCAGTATTTT,CSARTTGISTDTQYF
.,TRBJ2-5,TRBV20-1,many,12,TGCAGTGCTAGAGGGAACCTGGAGACCCAGTACTTC,CSARGNLETQYF
TRBD2,TRBJ2-5,TRBV27,few,17,TGTGCCAGCAGTTTCAGGCTAGCGGGAGCCTCCCAAGAGACCCAGTACTTC,CASSFRLAGASQETQYF
TRBD1,TRBJ2-1,TRBV7-2,once,15,TGTGCCAGCAGCTTCCAGGGGGCAGGGAGCAATGAGCAGTTCTTC,CASSFQGAGSNEQFF
TRBD2,TRBJ2-7,TRBV29-1,few,13,TGCAGCGGCGGACTAGCGGGTGTCTACGAGCAGTACTTC,CSGGLAGVYEQYF
.,TRBJ1-2,TRBV5-6,few,14,TGTGCCAGCAGCTTGGACGGAGGTGGCCATGGCTACACCTTC,CASSLDGGGHGYTF
.,TRBJ1-1,TRBV29-1,.,14,TGCAGCGTTGCACGGGGGGACATGAACACTGAAGCTTTCTTT,CSVARGDMNTEAFF
.,TRBJ2-5,TRBV6-1,few,13,TGTGCCAGCAGTCGGACAGAACAAGAGACCCAGTACTTC,CASSRTEQETQYF
.,TRBJ2-7,TRBV29-1,.,15,TGCAGCGTTGTAGGGGGAGGGGGCCGGTTCGGCGAGCAGTACTTC,CSVVGGGGRFGEQYF
.,TRBJ2-7,TRBV19,few,13,TGTGCCAGTAGGAGTGGGGGACATGACGAGCAGTACTTC,CASRSGGHDEQYF
TRBD1,TRBJ2-7,TRBV10-3,many,14,TGTGCCACCCCAGTGGACAGGGTGCCCTACGAGCAGTACTTC,CATPVDRVPYEQYF
TRBD2,TRBJ2-1,TRBV10-3,.,16,TGTGCCATCAGTGAGCCTACTAGCGTCCCTGCCCATGAGCAGTTCTTC,CAISEPTSVPAHEQFF
TRBD1,TRBJ2-7,TRBV4-2,many,15,TGTGCCAGCAGACAGGACAGGTTAGGTCCTCGCGAGCAGTACTTC,CASRQDRLGPREQYF